This TCR beta chain is from a study of OX40 agonist ivuxolimab in advanced cancers. TCRdb's copy holds only in-frame clones and misses some; the assay was immunoSEQ multiplex PCR. The table shows tens of thousands of clones, with 80% to 90% occurring only once. The specimen comprised CD4+ or CD8+ T cells sorted from blood, sampled in a trial of the OX40 agonist ivuxolimab. This TCR was recovered from an adult with an advanced solid tumor such as melanoma, head and neck, liver or kidney cancer.

CDR3 nucleotide sequence: TGTGCCAGCTCAGCAAGACTAGCGGGGGATCGCGAGCAGTACTTC. Protein: CASSARLAGDREQYF. This sequence joins TRBV18 and TRBJ2-7; 12 nucleotides align to TRBD2. V shed 5 bases and J 6 bases; nucleotides not matched to a gene: 8. The germline gives CDR1 KGHSH, CDR2 LQKENI. The CDR3 is 15 residues long.